The 10 T cell receptor beta chains reported below all come from one sample, sequenced in a study of T-cell reconstitution after alpha-beta-depleted transplantation in children. During its preparation, the TCRbeta library received unique molecular identifiers. TCRdb itself ran the PCR reads through MiXCR, one entry per CDR3 protein. Of 90,000 to 130,000 distinct CDR3 sequences in the sample, over 9% were seen once. Sequencing used PBMCs from the stem cell graft donor, obtained from the stem cell graft. The source is a human donor who donated a stem cell graft to a child with acute lymphoblastic leukemia.

In this sample, this clonotype turned up many times. The rearrangement uses TRBV12-3 or TRBV12-4 and TRBJ2-3; D remains unclear. The CDR3 extends over 16 amino acids. V lost 5 bases, J lost 4 bases, and 19 bases lay in between. In nucleotides, the CDR3 is TGTGCCAGCAGTCAGAAGGCGCCCAACGGCCCAGATACGCAGTATTTT. Amino acid sequence: CASSQKAPNGPDTQYF.

V is TRBV4-3 and J is TRBJ2-3, with no clear D. CDR3 length: 17 amino acids. The V end lost 0 bases, the J end lost 0 bases, and 13 bases lay between the germline ends. The germline V gene has CDR1 LGHNA and CDR2 YSLEER. This chain's CDR3 is CASSQDLTLDSTDTQYF. The CDR3 bases are TGCGCCAGCAGCCAAGATCTCACGTTGGATAGCACAGATACGCAGTATTTT.

In its sample, this clonotype was seen many times. The rearrangement links TRBV19 to TRBJ2-2; TRBD1 might be the D (6 bases). The germline gives CDR1 LNHDA, CDR2 SQIVND (reference sequence). V gave up 6 bases and J gave up 2 bases, with 13 bases separating them. This CDR3 comprises 15 residues. This chain's CDR3 is CASRGGQFNTGELFF. The CDR3 DNA is TGTGCCAGTAGGGGCGGACAGTTCAACACCGGGGAGCTGTTTTTT. The full variable domain, its missing parts supplied by reference TRBV19 and TRBJ2-2, is DGGITQSPKYLFRKEGQNVTLSCEQNLNHDAMYWYRQDPGQGLRLIYYSQIVNDFQKGDIAEGYSVSREKKESFPLTVTSAQKNPTAFYLCASRGGQFNTGELFFGEGSRLTVL.

In its sample, this clonotype was seen many times. The rearrangement joins TRBV7-2 to TRBJ2-1, with a possible D match to TRBD1 (7 bases). V was cut by 5 bases and J by 9 bases, with 11 bases left in between. The germline V gene encodes CDR1 SGHTA and CDR2 FQGNSA. This CDR3 spans 12 amino acids. This CDR3 reads CASSQGGVEQFF. CDR3 nucleotide sequence: TGTGCCAGCAGCCAGGGGGGTGTTGAGCAGTTCTTC.

This clonotype was seen ten or more times. V gene TRBV7-2 combines with J gene TRBJ2-5; 7 nucleotides match TRBD1. CDR1 and CDR2 from the germline V gene are SGHTA and FQGNSA. J was trimmed by 2 bases and V by 7 bases; bases with no gene match: 13. CDR3 size: 16 residues. The CDR3 nucleotides are TGTGCCAGCATCCTAAGCCCCGCACAGGGGCAAGAGACCCAGTACTTC. This translates into CASILSPAQGQETQYF.

This clonotype has at least ten counts. This chain joins TRBV20-1 and TRBJ1-6, with 7 bases that match TRBD1. The CDR3 totals 13 residues. V gave up 6 bases and J gave up 6 bases; unmatched junction bases: 5. Germline CDR1 and CDR2: DFQATT and SNEGSKA (reference sequence). DNA for the CDR3: TGCAGTGCGGAAGGGGGCCGTAATTCACCCCTCCACTTT. Translated, it gives CSAEGGRNSPLHF.

This clonotype was picked up many times. The chain employs TRBV28 and TRBJ2-7; D gene uncertain. CDR3 size: 11 residues. CDR1 is MDHEN, CDR2 SYDVKM, per germline. The CDR3 nucleotides read TGTACCTCCGGGCCGACCTACGAGCAGTACTTC. Its translation is CTSGPTYEQYF.

Many counts were recorded for this clonotype. The gene calls are TRBV10-2 and TRBJ2-3, with 9 bases fitting TRBD1. The CDR3 covers 16 residues. The germline V gene encodes CDR1 WSHSY and CDR2 SAAADI. Germline trimming cut 4 bases from V and 1 base from J; bases unmatched to any gene: 6. The CDR3 loop is CASSGRWDRGTDTQYF. The CDR3 nucleotides are TGCGCCAGCAGTGGTAGGTGGGACAGGGGCACAGATACGCAGTATTTT.

This clonotype has a count of ten or more. The V gene is TRBV5-1, the J gene TRBJ2-3; D might be TRBD1 (5 bases). CDR1 is SGHRS, CDR2 YFSETQ, per germline. The CDR3 runs 15 residues. The V gene lost 0 bases and the J gene lost 2 bases, with 10 bases spanning the gap. The CDR3 DNA follows: TGCGCCAGCAGCTTGGGGACAATCCCCACAGATACGCAGTATTTT. The encoded protein is CASSLGTIPTDTQYF.

This clonotype was picked up many times. The chain employs TRBV5-1 and TRBJ1-6; TRBD1 might be the D (5 bases). CDR3 size: 14 residues. In germline, CDR1 is SGHRS, CDR2 YFSETQ. V lost 4 bases, J lost 8 bases, and 13 bases lay in between. The CDR3 DNA reads as TGCGCCAGCAGCCGAAGACAGACGGATTCACCCCTCCACTTT. Translated: CASSRRQTDSPLHF.